This TCR beta chain was profiled in a study of T cell responses to AZD1222 COVID-19 vaccine. The CDR3 totals 15 residues. Germline V gene data show CDR1 as LNHDA and CDR2 as SQIVND (reference sequence). Trimming took 4 bases from V and 3 from J; bases not matched to a gene: 6. Sequencing used immunoSEQ multiplex PCR; TCRdb keeps in-frame clones, though not all of them. The sample yields 180,000 or so clones, 85% to 90% seen once. The receptor was derived from an adult in good health. The J gene is TRBJ1-5, the V gene TRBV19, with 7 bases aligning to TRBD1. Sequences were derived from peripheral blood, sampled on day 0 of AZD1222 vaccination. The CDR3 spells CASSKRDSDNQPQHF. CDR3 coding DNA: TGTGCCAGTAGTAAGCGGGACAGCGACAATCAGCCCCAGCATTTT.